These 12 T cell receptor beta chains were all obtained from the same sample, sequenced in a study of T cells in Graves' hyperthyroidism and ophthalmopathy (dated by TCRdb to the late 2010s). The library came from multiplex PCR. The sequencing machine was an Illumina HiSeq 2000. The TCR beta CDR3 regions were amplified from the RNA transcripts. For the first round of RT-PCR on the TCR CDR3, the HTBI primer set was used together with the Qiagen OneStep RT-PCR kit. The public reads were quality trimmed at Q25 with fastp and then assembled into clones with MiXCR by TCRdb, keeping productive beta chains. Records with the same CDR3 protein are collapsed into one entry carrying the most frequent genes and DNA. This sample holds 490,000 or so distinct CDR3 sequences; approximately 23% were observed only once. The ten largest clones add up to about 49% of the sample. Input material: blood. Receptor source: a woman in her sixties or seventies with Graves' ophthalmopathy.

The V gene is TRBV29-1, the J gene TRBJ1-1; unclear D gene. The CDR3 is made up of 10 amino acids. Germline V CDR1 and CDR2: SQVTM, ANQGSEA. The germline V and J ends were trimmed by 6 bases and 9 bases, with 11 bases remaining between them. The CDR3 DNA follows: TGCAGCGTCATGGACCCTCAAGCTTTCTTT. Protein: CSVMDPQAFF.

This clonotype was detected ten times or more. The chain carries TRBV6-1 and TRBJ1-5; TRBD1 matches at 8 bases. This CDR3 region has 13 residues. With V trimmed by 5 bases and J by 4 bases, 1 base remained unmatched. Germline V gene data show CDR1 as MNHNS and CDR2 as SASEGT. CDR3 DNA: TGTGCCAGCAGTCGACAGGGGAATCAGCCCCAGCATTTT. Protein product: CASSRQGNQPQHF.

This clonotype has only a few counts. This chain joins TRBV6-5 and TRBJ2-3; D tentatively reads TRBD1 or TRBD2 (5 bases each). Germline lookup yields CDR1 MNHEY and CDR2 SVGAGI. This CDR3 spans 16 amino acids. V was shortened by 2 bases and J by 1 base, with 13 bases between the two germline ends. The CDR3 coding sequence is TGTGCCAGCAGTTACGGGGCTAGCACGCGCACAGATACGCAGTATTTT. Residues: CASSYGASTRTDTQYF.

In its sample, this clonotype was seen many times. V and J are TRBV6-1 and TRBJ2-2; D is uncertain. The germline V gene encodes CDR1 MNHNS and CDR2 SASEGT. The CDR3 runs to 13 residues. V lost 7 bases and J lost 2, with 8 bases in between. Written as DNA, the CDR3 is TGTGCCAGCATGAGAGAAAACACCGGGGAGCTGTTTTTT. Translated: CASMRENTGELFF.

The rearrangement joins TRBV3-1 to TRBJ2-5, with 8 nucleotides matching TRBD2. J was trimmed by 5 bases and V by 4 bases; bases with no gene match: 15. The germline V gene encodes CDR1 LGHDT and CDR2 YNNKEL (reference sequence). The CDR3 totals 17 residues. CDR3 DNA: TGTGCCAGCAGCCCCGGGGGGGCGGGAGACCTTTGGGAGACCCAGTACTTC. Its protein is CASSPGGAGDLWETQYF.

V gene TRBV6-2 or TRBV6-3 combines with J gene TRBJ2-3; tentatively, D is TRBD1 or TRBD2 (6 bases each). Germline V gene data show CDR1 as MNHEY and CDR2 as SVGEGT. The CDR3 spans 16 residues. V lost 7 bases to trimming and J lost 0 bases, with 17 bases between them. The CDR3 DNA reads as TGTGCCAGCACCACTCCCTGGGGGGCTAGCACAGATACGCAGTATTTT. It encodes CASTTPWGASTDTQYF.

This chain uses TRBV6-1 with TRBJ2-5; D assignment may be TRBD1 or TRBD2 (5 bases each). Between the trimmed V and J ends, which lost 7 bases and 4 bases, there was a span of 16 bases. This CDR3 is built from 14 residues. Germline V CDR1 and CDR2: MNHNS, SASEGT. The CDR3 region has the DNA TGTGCCAGCACAGAAATAGTGAGGGGAGAGACCCAGTACTTC. Translation gives CASTEIVRGETQYF.

The rearrangement joins TRBV30 to TRBJ1-6; D gene unclear. The CDR3 totals 14 residues. Trimming pared 3 bases from V and 3 bases from J, leaving 9 bases between. Germline CDR1 is GTSNPN and CDR2 is SVGIG (reference sequence). In DNA, the CDR3 is TGTGCCTGGAGAATGACGGTCTATAATTCACCCCTCCACTTT. This sequence encodes CAWRMTVYNSPLHF.

This clonotype was seen a few times. V and J are TRBV20-1 and TRBJ2-7; perhaps D is TRBD1 or TRBD2 (5 bases each). Trimming stripped 0 bases from V and 6 bases from J, with 15 bases between. Germline-derived CDR1 and CDR2 are DFQATT and SNEGSKA (reference sequence). This CDR3 region has 14 residues. This chain's CDR3 is CSAREGTSILEQYF. DNA for the CDR3: TGCAGTGCTAGAGAGGGGACCTCCATACTCGAGCAGTACTTC.

This clonotype showed up just a few times. The chain links TRBV24-1 to TRBJ2-3; 10 bases match TRBD1. Losses at the gene ends were 3 bases for V and 5 bases for J; bases not matched to a gene: 4. The germline V gene has CDR1 KGHDR and CDR2 SFDVKD. The CDR3 loop spans 15 amino acids. The CDR3 nucleotides are TGTGCCACCAGTGATCCCGGGACAGGGGAAGATACGCAGTATTTT. Translated, it gives CATSDPGTGEDTQYF.

The chain employs TRBV5-1 and TRBJ1-1, with D maybe TRBD1 (6 bases). Germline CDR1 SGHRS, CDR2 YFSETQ. The CDR3 has 15 residues. The V gene lost 3 bases and the J gene lost 1 base, with 13 bases spanning the gap. CDR3 sequence (DNA): TGCGCCAGCAGCTCAACACAGACAGGGAACACTGAAGCTTTCTTT. It translates to CASSSTQTGNTEAFF.

The chain employs TRBV30 and TRBJ2-3; TRBD2 matches at 10 bases. The length of the CDR3 is 12 residues. Germline trimming cut 8 bases from V and 8 bases from J; bases unmatched to any gene: 7. Germline CDR1 is GTSNPN and CDR2 is SVGIG (reference sequence). The CDR3 DNA sequence: TGTGCCATGGGGCTAGCGGGAGCTACGCAGTATTTT. It is translated as CAMGLAGATQYF. Full variable domain (outside the CDR3, taken from reference TRBV30 and TRBJ2-3): SQTIHQWPATLVQPVGSPLSLECTVEGTSNPNLYWYRQAAGRGLQLLFYSVGIGQISSEVPQNLSASRPQDRQFILSSKKLLLSDSGFYLCAMGLAGATQYFGPGTRLTVL.